This TCR beta chain comes out of a study of shared clonotypes between healthy human individuals. The CDR3 length is 20 residues. Germline-derived CDR1 and CDR2 are LGHNA and YNFKEQ. V lost 1 base and J lost 0; bases outside the gene matches: 17. Data came from immunoSEQ multiplex PCR; TCRdb stores just in-frame clones and leaves some out. The sample carries 2 million to 2.5 million clones, 85% to 95% recorded once. In its sample, this clone was seen once. Source material: naive CD4+ T cells from PBMCs. Subset described: CD45RA+ positively selected. The TCR was taken from a young man in good health. Some clones in this sample may be carry-over from other donors' samples. V gene TRBV4-2 combines with J gene TRBJ2-7; TRBD2 matches at 8 bases. CDR3 loop: CASSQGLTSGYYTTSYEQYF. CDR3 coding DNA: TGTGCCAGCAGCCAAGGGTTAACTAGCGGTTATTATACTACCTCCTACGAGCAGTACTTC.